These 17 T cell receptor beta chains came from one sample sequenced in a study of immune heterogeneity within non-small cell lung tumors (dated by TCRdb to 2016 to 2018). Genomic DNA extracted from bulk tumor tissue served as TCR template, with 600 ng gDNA amplified per sample. During surgery, several biopsies were collected from each primary tumor and placed as far from one another as possible within the tumor mass. The study cohort was described as untreated and was composed of newly diagnosed NSCLC cases undergoing curative surgery. The sequencer was a HiSeq X Ten. The TCR beta CDR3 region was amplified with a multiplex PCR system, in which a first round of roughly 9 cycles was run using 32 V-gene forward and 13 J-gene reverse primers. Through fastp at Q25 and MiXCR, TCRdb rebuilt clones from the public reads, retaining in-frame beta chains. Each CDR3 protein gets just one entry, which takes the most common genes and DNA from the rows behind it. The sample has about 22,000 distinct CDR3 sequences on record, 25% to 35% of them singletons. Jointly, the top ten make up 3.5% to 4.5% of the sample.

The sequencing input was lung tumor tissue. Receptor source: a man in his forties with non-small cell lung cancer.

Notes on this clonotype: A much larger clone differs by one base, so this may be a read error. The genes are TRBV19 and TRBJ2-5; D ambiguous. Trimming cost V 4 bases and J 1 base, with 13 bases left between them. CDR1 is LNHDA and CDR2 is SQIVND in the germline V gene (reference sequence). This CDR3 is built from 15 residues. The CDR3 region has the DNA TGTGCCAGTAGTAGAACCTCGGGCGTCCAAGAGACCCAGTACTTC. It codes for CASSRTSGVQETQYF.

This clonotype was picked up many times. This CDR3 is CSAKDATGVNTEAFF. The CDR3 coding sequence is TGCAGTGCTAAGGACGCGACAGGGGTGAACACTGAAGCTTTCTTT. The V and J genes are TRBV20-1 and TRBJ1-1; 8 bases agree with TRBD1. The V and J ends lost 4 bases and 0 bases, in that order; junction bases with no gene match: 7. From germline, CDR1 is DFQATT and CDR2 SNEGSKA (reference sequence). CDR3 size: 15 residues.

This clonotype was recorded many times. This sequence joins TRBV19 and TRBJ2-3, with 8 bases matching TRBD1. The CDR3 sequence is 14 residues long. V trimming: 5 bases; J trimming: 6 bases; junction bases outside the gene matches: 7. The germline V gene has CDR1 LNHDA and CDR2 SQIVND (reference sequence). The CDR3 DNA reads as TGTGCCAGTAGTTGGGGGACAGGTTACGATACGCAGTATTTT. Its protein is CASSWGTGYDTQYF.

V is TRBV9 and J is TRBJ1-2; D not resolved. V was pared by 0 bases and J by 6 bases, with 9 bases between. Germline V gene lookup returns CDR1 SGDLS and CDR2 YYNGEE. The CDR3 has 13 residues. The CDR3 DNA reads as TGTGCCAGCAGCGTAGGAGGGTACGATGGCTACACCTTC. Translated, it gives CASSVGGYDGYTF.

This clonotype was detected a few times. The chain uses TRBV5-4 and TRBJ2-2; 7 bases match TRBD1. The CDR3 consists of 14 residues. Germline CDR1 and CDR2: SGHNT and YYREEE (reference sequence). Losses at the gene ends were 3 bases for V and 5 bases for J; bases not matched to a gene: 4. The DNA for the CDR3 is TGTGCCAGCAGCTACAGGGGCGGGACCGGGGAGCTGTTTTTT. Its translation is CASSYRGGTGELFF.

This clonotype was counted ten times or more. V usage is TRBV6-1 and J usage is TRBJ2-6; weak D call: TRBD2 (5 bases). CDR3 length equals 14 residues. The germline gives CDR1 MNHNS, CDR2 SASEGT. Deletions cut 4 bases from V and 3 bases from J, with 7 bases between. Written as DNA, the CDR3 is TGTGCCAGCAGTGTAGAGGGTGGGGCCAACGTCCTGACTTTC. This encodes CASSVEGGANVLTF.

Comment on this clonotype: This may be a read error, as it is one base from a much larger clone. The rearrangement uses TRBV2 and TRBJ2-1; the match to TRBD2 covers 8 bases. Germline CDR1 reads SNHLY; CDR2 reads FYNNEI. The CDR3 consists of 15 residues. The V and J ends lost 2 bases and 5 bases, in that order; junction bases with no gene match: 5. CDR3 DNA sequence: TGTGCCAGCAGTGAACGAGCGGGAGTCCACAATGAGCAGTTCTTC. Its protein is CASSERAGVHNEQFF.

This clonotype was seen repeatedly, ten times or more. For the CDR3, the DNA is TGTGCCAGCAGCGCCTCGACTAGCGGGTACCTTAGCTCCTACGAGCAGTACTTC. Translation: CASSASTSGYLSSYEQYF. The chain links TRBV7-2 to TRBJ2-7; 10 nucleotides line up with TRBD2. CDR1 and CDR2 from the germline V gene are SGHTA and FQGNSA. With 5 bases clipped from V and 0 bases from J, the junction kept 13 bases outside the gene matches. This CDR3 comprises 18 residues.

This clonotype occurred many times. The chain is built from TRBV6-6 and TRBJ2-3; D uncertain. The CDR3 spans 11 residues. Looked up from germline, CDR1 is MNHNY and CDR2 is SVGAGI (reference sequence). The V end lost 2 bases, the J end lost 6 bases, and 3 bases lay between the germline ends. The CDR3 region has the DNA TGTGCCAGCAGTTACATGGATACGCAGTATTTT. Translating gives CASSYMDTQYF.

This clonotype was seen many times. The V gene is TRBV6-2 or TRBV6-3, the J gene TRBJ2-7; 8 positions match TRBD1. This CDR3 has 14 amino acids. The V gene end was trimmed by 8 bases and the J gene end by 3 bases; junction bases not matched to a gene: 9. Germline loops: CDR1 MNHEY, CDR2 SVGEGT. The CDR3 coding sequence is TGTGCCAGCGCCCGGGACAGGCCTCTCTACGAGCAGTACTTC. Its translation: CASARDRPLYEQYF.

Details on this clonotype: Relative to the germline gene, one junction end is altered; a read error may explain this. The rearrangement links TRBV6-1 to TRBJ1-6; TRBD1 is a possible D gene (6 bases). Germline values: CDR1 MNHNS, CDR2 SASEGT. The CDR3 has 14 residues. The CDR3: CVSSRTDWNSPLHF. CDR3 nucleotide sequence: TGTGTCAGCAGTAGGACAGATTGGAATTCACCCCTCCACTTT.

This clonotype showed up just a few times. CDR3 in amino acids: CAIRGGQGAETQYF. The DNA for the CDR3 is TGTGCCATCAGGGGAGGACAGGGGGCAGAGACCCAGTACTTC. The genes are TRBV10-3 and TRBJ2-5; 11 nucleotides match TRBD1. This CDR3 spans 14 amino acids. V lost 6 bases and J lost 4; bases outside the gene matches: 4. Germline CDR1 is ENHRY and CDR2 is SYGVKD.

This clonotype was recorded only once. A single base separates this from a much larger clone, so it may be a read error. The rearrangement joins TRBV7-6 to TRBJ1-5, with D possibly matching TRBD1 (5 bases). This CDR3 is 15 amino acids long. Germline lookup yields CDR1 SGHVS and CDR2 FNYEAQ. This CDR3 reads CASRRVEWGNQPKHF. The CDR3 DNA reads as TGTGCCAGCAGGAGGGTGGAGTGGGGCAATCAGCCCAAGCATTTT.

This clonotype was observed a handful of times. This sequence joins TRBV18 and TRBJ1-1; D is undetermined. The CDR3 has 16 amino acids. From germline, CDR1 is KGHSH and CDR2 LQKENI. Trimming stripped 3 bases from V and 0 bases from J, with 14 bases between. The CDR3 nucleotides are TGTGCCAGCTCACCCCAACCAGGTGGGGTGAACACTGAAGCTTTCTTT. It is translated as CASSPQPGGVNTEAFF.

The chain is built from TRBV11-3 and TRBJ1-1; no clear D. The germline V gene encodes CDR1 SGHNT and CDR2 YENEEA. V lost 1 base to trimming and J lost 1 base, with 16 bases between them. CDR3 length: 17 amino acids. Written as DNA, the CDR3 is TGTGCCAGCAGCTTAGCGTCTTTCACCTTAAAGAACACTGAAGCTTTCTTT. Protein: CASSLASFTLKNTEAFF.

This clonotype has a handful of counts. CDR3 bases: TGTGCCAGCAGGGGGGGGGGCAACGGCAATCAGCCCCAGCATTTT. Its protein product is CASRGGGNGNQPQHF. V gene TRBV28 combines with J gene TRBJ1-5; D might be TRBD1 (6 bases). The ends were cut back, 6 bases at V and 2 bases at J, with 14 bases in the middle. Per the germline V gene, CDR1 is MDHEN and CDR2 is SYDVKM. The CDR3 loop spans 15 amino acids. The full variable domain, rest sourced from reference TRBV28 and TRBJ1-5, is DVKVTQSSRYLVKRTGEKVFLECVQDMDHENMFWYRQDPGLGLRLIYFSYDVKMKEKGDIPEGYSVSREKKERFSLILESASTNQTSMYLCASRGGGNGNQPQHFGDGTRLSIL.

The sample holds many counts of this clonotype. V usage is TRBV30 and J usage is TRBJ2-7; weak D call: TRBD2 (5 bases). Trimming stripped 1 base from V and 3 bases from J, with 13 bases between. The CDR3 extends over 14 amino acids. CDR1 and CDR2 (germline): GTSNPN, SVGIG (reference sequence). For the CDR3, the DNA is TGTGCCTGGAGTGGATTAGCGAACGGCTACGAGCAGTACTTC. This gives the protein CAWSGLANGYEQYF.